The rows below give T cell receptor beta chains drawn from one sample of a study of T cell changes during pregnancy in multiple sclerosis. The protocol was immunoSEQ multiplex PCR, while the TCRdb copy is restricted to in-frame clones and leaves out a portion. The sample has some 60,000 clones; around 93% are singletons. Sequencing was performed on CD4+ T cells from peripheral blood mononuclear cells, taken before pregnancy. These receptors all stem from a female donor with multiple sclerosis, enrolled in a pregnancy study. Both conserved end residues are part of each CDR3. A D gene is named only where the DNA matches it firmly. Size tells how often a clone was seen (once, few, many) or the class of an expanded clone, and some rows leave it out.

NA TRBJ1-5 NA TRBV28 CASERQSGRSNQPQHF TGTGCCAGCGAGAGACAATCAGGGCGTAGCAATCAGCCCCAGCATTTT
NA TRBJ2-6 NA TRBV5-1 CASRLGGSGANVLTF TGCGCCAGCAGACTGGGGGGATCTGGGGCCAACGTCCTGACTTTC
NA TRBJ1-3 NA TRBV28 CASSQTANSGNTIYF TGTGCCAGCAGTCAGACAGCTAACTCTGGAAACACCATATATTTT
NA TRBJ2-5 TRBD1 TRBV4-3 CASSRSDREETQYF TGCGCCAGCAGCCGCTCGGACAGGGAAGAGACCCAGTACTTC
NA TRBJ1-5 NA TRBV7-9 CASSLMGPEPQHF TGTGCCAGCAGCTTAATGGGGCCGGAGCCCCAGCATTTT
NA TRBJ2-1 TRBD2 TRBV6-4 CASSDTTSGSYNEQFF TGTGCCAGCAGTGACACGACTAGCGGGAGTTACAATGAGCAGTTCTTC
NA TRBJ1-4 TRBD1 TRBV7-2 CASSPRQGSNEKLFF TGTGCCAGCAGCCCCCGACAGGGGTCTAATGAAAAACTGTTTTTT
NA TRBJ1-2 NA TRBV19 CASSRGGGRIGNGYTF TGTGCCAGTAGTAGGGGGGGAGGGCGGATTGGGAATGGCTACACCTTC
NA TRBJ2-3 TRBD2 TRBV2 CALITREETDTQYF TGTGCCCTCATAACGCGGGAGGAAACAGATACGCAGTATTTT
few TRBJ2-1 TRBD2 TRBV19 CASSLAGGPYEQFF TGTGCCAGTAGTCTAGCGGGAGGGCCTTATGAGCAGTTCTTC
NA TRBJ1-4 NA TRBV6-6 CASSSGNEKLFF TGTGCCAGCAGTTCCGGGAATGAAAAACTGTTTTTT
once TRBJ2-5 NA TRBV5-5 CAGGGKNQETQYF TGTGCCGGTGGGGGGAAGAACCAAGAGACCCAGTACTTC
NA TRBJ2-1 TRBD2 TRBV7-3 CASSSLTSGRHEQFF TGTGCCAGCAGCTCCTTGACTAGCGGGAGACATGAGCAGTTCTTC
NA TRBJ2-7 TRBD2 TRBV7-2 CASSWGLAVSYEQYF TGTGCCAGCAGCTGGGGACTAGCGGTATCCTACGAGCAGTACTTC
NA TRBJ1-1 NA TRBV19 CASSIRVDTEAFF TGTGCCAGTAGTATCCGGGTCGACACTGAAGCTTTCTTT
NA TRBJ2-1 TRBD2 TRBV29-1 CSVEKLLAGRGRNEQFF TGCAGCGTTGAAAAATTGCTAGCGGGAAGAGGGCGCAATGAGCAGTTCTTC
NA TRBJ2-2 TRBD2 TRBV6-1 CASSATSGRGGELFF TGTGCCAGCAGTGCCACTAGCGGGAGGGGCGGGGAGCTGTTTTTT
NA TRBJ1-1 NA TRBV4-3 CASSQDVRGVNTEAFF TGCGCCAGCAGCCAAGATGTACGGGGGGTGAACACTGAAGCTTTCTTT
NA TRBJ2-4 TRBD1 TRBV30 CAWSPNRGPQNIQYF TGTGCCTGGAGCCCGAACAGGGGGCCTCAGAACATTCAGTACTTC
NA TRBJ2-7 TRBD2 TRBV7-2 CASSLYWDSLGGSEQYF TGTGCCAGCAGCCTCTATTGGGACTCCCTGGGCGGGAGCGAGCAGTACTTC
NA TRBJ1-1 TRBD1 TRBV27 CASGLGTGGAAEAFF TGTGCCAGCGGATTGGGGACAGGGGGCGCCGCTGAAGCTTTCTTT
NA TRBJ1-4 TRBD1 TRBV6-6 CASSDRGGVEKLFF TGTGCCAGCAGTGACAGGGGGGGGGTCGAAAAACTGTTTTTT
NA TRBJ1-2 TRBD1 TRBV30 CAWSAGQGAYGYTF TGTGCCTGGAGTGCCGGACAGGGGGCGTATGGCTACACCTTC
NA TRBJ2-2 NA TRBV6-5 CASSYFGTGNTGELFF TGTGCCAGCAGTTACTTCGGGACTGGCAACACCGGGGAGCTGTTTTTT
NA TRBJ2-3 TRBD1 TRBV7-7 CASAPGTGLTDTQYF TGTGCTAGCGCCCCAGGGACAGGGCTGACAGATACGCAGTATTTT
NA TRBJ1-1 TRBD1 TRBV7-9 CASSRQGSRTTEAFF TGTGCCAGCAGCCGACAGGGAAGTAGAACTACTGAAGCTTTCTTT
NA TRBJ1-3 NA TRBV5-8 CASSFGSSGNTIYF TGTGCCAGCAGTTTTGGGAGCTCTGGAAACACCATATATTTT
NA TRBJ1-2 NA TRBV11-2 CASSFTSTTNYGYTF TGTGCCAGCAGCTTTACCAGCACTACTAACTATGGCTACACCTTC
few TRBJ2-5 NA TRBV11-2 CASSLVGGGRETQYF TGTGCCAGCAGCTTGGTAGGAGGAGGGCGGGAGACCCAGTACTTC
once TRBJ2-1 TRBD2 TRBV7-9 CASSLEASGLYNEQFF TGTGCCAGCAGCTTAGAGGCTAGCGGCCTATACAATGAGCAGTTCTTC
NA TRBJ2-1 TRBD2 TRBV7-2 CASSQGLATYNEQFF TGTGCCAGCAGCCAGGGACTAGCGACCTACAATGAGCAGTTCTTC
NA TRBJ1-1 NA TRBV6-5 CASSDRTVGTEAFF TGTGCCAGCAGTGACAGGACCGTGGGCACTGAAGCTTTCTTT
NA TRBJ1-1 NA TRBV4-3 CASSQGTNMNTEAFF TGCGCCAGCAGCCAAGGGACAAATATGAACACTGAAGCTTTCTTT
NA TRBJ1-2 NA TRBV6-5 CASSYSFDTANYGYTF TGTGCCAGCAGTTACTCTTTCGACACAGCTAACTATGGCTACACCTTC
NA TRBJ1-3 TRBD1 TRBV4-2 CASSRDSLSGNTIYF TGTGCCAGCAGCCGGGACAGCCTCTCTGGAAACACCATATATTTT
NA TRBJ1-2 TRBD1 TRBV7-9 CASSLATGSYGYTF TGTGCCAGCAGCTTAGCGACAGGGTCCTATGGCTACACCTTC
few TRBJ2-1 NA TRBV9 CASSVTPGSHEQFF TGTGCCAGCAGCGTAACCCCGGGGAGTCATGAGCAGTTCTTC
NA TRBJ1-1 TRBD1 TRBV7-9 CASSLRDRGRSEAFF TGTGCCAGCAGCTTACGGGACAGGGGGCGTTCTGAAGCTTTCTTT
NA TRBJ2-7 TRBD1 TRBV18 CASSPDRVSYEQYF TGTGCCAGCTCACCCGACAGGGTTTCCTACGAGCAGTACTTC
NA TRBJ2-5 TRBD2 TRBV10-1 CASSSGTSGRVPQETQYF TGCGCCAGCAGTTCCGGGACTAGCGGGAGGGTGCCGCAAGAGACCCAGTACTTC
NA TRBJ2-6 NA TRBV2 CASSRLDPGANVLTF TGTGCCAGCAGTCGACTAGATCCTGGGGCCAACGTCCTGACTTTC
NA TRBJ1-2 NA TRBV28 CASSPGGLGYTF TGTGCCAGCAGTCCCGGAGGGCTCGGCTACACCTTC
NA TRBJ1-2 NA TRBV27 CASSLSGQYGYTF TGTGCCAGCAGTTTATCGGGGCAATATGGCTACACCTTC
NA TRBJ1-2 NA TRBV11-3 CASSPTGSYGYTF TGTGCCAGCAGCCCGACAGGCTCCTATGGCTACACCTTC
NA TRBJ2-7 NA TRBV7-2 CASSPPGAAPHEQYF TGTGCCAGCAGTCCTCCAGGGGCGGCCCCCCACGAGCAGTACTTC
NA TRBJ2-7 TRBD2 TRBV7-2 CASSSGGVPYEQYF TGCGCCAGCAGCTCCGGGGGGGTCCCCTACGAGCAGTACTTC
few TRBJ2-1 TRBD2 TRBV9 CASSPTLAGANEQFF TGTGCCAGCAGCCCGACACTAGCGGGAGCAAATGAGCAGTTCTTC
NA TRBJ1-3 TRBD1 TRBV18 CASSLMTGISGNTIYF TGTGCCAGCTCACTGATGACAGGGATCTCTGGAAACACCATATATTTT
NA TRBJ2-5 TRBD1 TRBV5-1 CASSLAAGQGARETQYF TGCGCCAGCAGCTTGGCTGCGGGACAGGGGGCGCGAGAGACCCAGTACTTC
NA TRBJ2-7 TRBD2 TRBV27 CASSLLAGGPGEQYF TGTGCCAGCAGTTTACTAGCGGGAGGGCCTGGTGAGCAGTACTTC
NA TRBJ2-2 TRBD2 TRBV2 CASRLAGGSAGELFF TGTGCCAGCAGACTAGCGGGAGGGTCGGCCGGGGAGCTGTTTTTT
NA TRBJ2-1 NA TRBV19 CASSLRGGRYNEQFF TGTGCCAGTAGTCTCCGAGGAGGGCGTTACAATGAGCAGTTCTTC
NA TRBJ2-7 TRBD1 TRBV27 CASRGQVSYEQYF TGTGCCAGCAGGGGACAGGTTTCCTACGAGCAGTACTTC
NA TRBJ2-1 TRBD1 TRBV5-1 CASSLDRGHEQFF TGCGCCAGCAGCTTGGACAGGGGGCATGAGCAGTTCTTC
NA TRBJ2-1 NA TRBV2 CASRSGVDEQFF TGTGCCAGCAGGTCGGGTGTTGACGAGCAGTTCTTC